The sequence of this T cell receptor beta chain was determined in a study of CD8+ T cells in alopecia areata. Cell sorting was applied to PBMCs, and CD4+ and CD8+ T cells were collected. This clone was seen a few times. Extracted from the samples, RNA was reverse transcribed into cDNA to serve as the sequencing template. Sequencing used immunoSEQ multiplex PCR; TCRdb keeps in-frame clones, though not all of them. The table shows under 150,000 clones, with less than 65% occurring only once. This clonotype was obtained from a human donor in good health. Sequencing was performed on CD8+ T cells sorted from blood.

CDR3 amino acids: CAWRGTSFYNEQFF. CDR3 nucleotides: TGTGCCTGGAGAGGGACTAGCTTCTACAATGAGCAGTTCTTC. V usage is TRBV30 and J usage is TRBJ2-1; TRBD2 agrees at 9 bases. CDR1 and CDR2 from the germline V gene are GTSNPN and SVGIG (reference sequence). Trimming cost V 3 bases and J 3 bases; bases outside gene matches: 3. The CDR3 loop spans 14 amino acids.